The clone carrying this T cell receptor (beta chain) was observed many times. Described time point: longitudinal time-point 3. MiXCR, applied by TCRdb to the 5' RACE reads, yields one record per CDR3 protein. Of roughly 100,000 distinct CDR3 sequences in the sample, 10% to 13% are singletons; the top ten hold 2.5% to 4%. The sample belongs to a study of neurological immune-mediated disorders. The source material was PBMCs. This clonotype originated in a female donor with HTLV-1-associated myelopathy (HAM/TSP).

The CDR3 here is CASSQGTGTQTNDIQYF. CDR3 nucleotides: TGTGCCAGCAGCCAAGGCACCGGGACACAGACTAACGACATTCAGTACTTC. This chain uses TRBV4-2 with TRBJ2-4; weak D call: TRBD1 (6 bases). The length of the CDR3 is 17 residues. Germline CDR1 reads LGHNA; CDR2 reads YNFKEQ. Trimming left V 1 base short and J 8 bases short, with 21 bases between.